These 24 T cell receptor beta chains share one sample of origin, sequenced in a study of blood T cell repertoires in COVID-19. Clones were sequenced by immunoSEQ multiplex PCR, and TCRdb holds only the in-frame ones, with some missing. The sample has more than 150,000 clones; approximately 80% are singletons. The sequenced material came from peripheral blood. The receptors come from a man aged 65-85 years who had recovered from COVID-19.

This rearrangement joins TRBV7-6 to TRBJ2-3; tentative D call: TRBD2 (7 bases). Germline V gene lookup returns CDR1 SGHVS and CDR2 FNYEAQ. The CDR3 has 18 amino acids. The germline V and J ends were trimmed by 5 bases and 3 bases, with 24 bases remaining between them. The CDR3 spells CASSHGAGGPLITDTQYF. CDR3 bases: TGTGCCAGCAGCCACGGAGCCGGGGGGCCGTTGATTACAGATACGCAGTATTTT.

The chain employs TRBV5-1 and TRBJ2-7, with 10 bases fitting TRBD1. V lost 4 bases and J lost 1; bases outside the gene matches: 2. In germline, CDR1 is SGHRS, CDR2 YFSETQ. The CDR3 is made up of 14 amino acids. CDR3 DNA: TGCGCCAGCAGCGAGGGACAGGGGTCCTACGAGCAGTACTTC. Translation: CASSEGQGSYEQYF.

The chain uses TRBV5-5 and TRBJ1-2; D is perhaps TRBD1 (5 bases). Germline CDR1 reads SGHKS; CDR2 reads YYEKEE (reference sequence). V lost 3 bases and J 7 bases, leaving 13 bases between the germline ends. The CDR3 contains 13 residues. CDR3 amino acids: CASSSSGSVGYTF. The DNA of the CDR3 is TGTGCCAGCAGCTCCTCAGGGTCTGTTGGCTACACCTTC.

The chain carries TRBV18 and TRBJ1-6; TRBD1 might be the D (5 bases). This CDR3 has 14 amino acids. CDR1 is KGHSH and CDR2 is LQKENI in the germline V gene. The V end lost 2 bases, the J end lost 5 bases, and 7 bases lay between the germline ends. Here the CDR3 reads CASSPKQDNSPLHF. CDR3 bases: TGTGCCAGCTCACCAAAACAGGATAATTCACCCCTCCACTTT.

This rearrangement joins TRBV4-3 to TRBJ2-5; 9 bases are shared with TRBD2. The CDR3 runs to 15 residues. Germline CDR1 is LGHNA and CDR2 is YSLEER. V was pared by 1 base and J by 5 bases, with 5 bases of the junction left unmatched. The CDR3 DNA reads TGCGCCAGCAGCCAAGCGACTAGCGGAAAGGAGACCCAGTACTTC. This translates into CASSQATSGKETQYF.

This chain connects TRBV20-1 to TRBJ2-1; the match to TRBD2 covers 14 bases. CDR1 and CDR2 (germline): DFQATT, SNEGSKA (reference sequence). The length of the CDR3 is 18 residues. V shed 3 bases, J shed 6 bases, and the junction held 13 bases outside the gene matches. The CDR3, as DNA: TGCAGTGCTAGTCGACTAGCGGGAGGGTTGCCCCCTGGCAATGAGCAGTTCTTC. Protein product: CSASRLAGGLPPGNEQFF.

The CDR3: CASSQTGENTEAFF. The CDR3 nucleotides read TGCGCCAGCAGCCAGACAGGGGAGAACACTGAAGCTTTCTTT. The V gene is TRBV5-1, the J gene TRBJ1-1; the match to TRBD1 covers 8 bases. This CDR3 contains 14 residues. CDR1 and CDR2 (germline): SGHRS, YFSETQ. The trim removed 4 bases at V and 1 base at J, leaving 3 bases unmatched.

The CDR3 loop reads CASSLVLAGPPGELFF. Written as DNA, the CDR3 is TGTGCCAGCAGCTTGGTCCTAGCGGGTCCCCCCGGGGAGCTGTTTTTT. The V and J genes are TRBV5-4 and TRBJ2-2; TRBD2 matches at 8 bases. Germline V lookup: CDR1 SGHNT, CDR2 YYREEE (reference sequence). V was clipped by 0 bases and J by 6 bases; unmatched bases: 7. The length of the CDR3 is 16 residues.

The chain carries TRBV7-8 and TRBJ2-1; 13 positions match TRBD2. The CDR3 is 17 amino acids. V lost 1 base and J lost 8; bases outside the gene matches: 8. Germline-derived CDR1 and CDR2 are SGHVS and FQNEAQ. In DNA form, the CDR3 reads TGTGCCAGCAGCTTAGAGTCCGGACTAGCGGGAGCAGATGAGCAGTTCTTC. The encoded protein is CASSLESGLAGADEQFF.

The chain recombines TRBV6-2 or TRBV6-3 with TRBJ1-2, with 7 bases that match TRBD1. Trimming removed 2 bases from V and 4 bases from J; junction bases left unmatched: 7. This CDR3 is built from 15 residues. Germline values: CDR1 MNHEY, CDR2 SVGEGT. The CDR3 sequence: CASSYGDRRLYGYTF. The CDR3 nucleotides read TGTGCCAGCAGTTACGGGGACAGAAGGCTCTATGGCTACACCTTC.

This chain joins TRBV29-1 and TRBJ1-3, with D uncertain. The CDR3 totals 13 residues. V lost 5 bases and J 4 bases, leaving 12 bases between the germline ends. Germline CDR1 is SQVTM and CDR2 is ANQGSEA. CDR3 sequence: CSVWGVSGNTIYF. The CDR3 coding sequence is TGCAGCGTTTGGGGAGTCTCAGGAAACACCATATATTTT.

The chain recombines TRBV4-3 with TRBJ2-2; 10 bases agree with TRBD1. Germline V lookup: CDR1 LGHNA, CDR2 YSLEER. V dropped 1 base and J dropped 5; count of bases not matched to a gene: 7. The CDR3 has 17 residues. The CDR3 spells CASSQVPGQGITGELFF. In DNA, the CDR3 is TGCGCCAGCAGCCAAGTCCCGGGACAGGGGATTACCGGGGAGCTGTTTTTT.

The CDR3 DNA follows: TGTGCCAGCAGTGAAGCTGGGGGGGTTGGCTACACCTTC. Protein product: CASSEAGGVGYTF. This chain links TRBV6-1 with TRBJ1-2, with D maybe TRBD1 (5 bases). CDR1 is MNHNS, CDR2 SASEGT, per germline. This CDR3 has 13 amino acids. V lost 0 bases, J lost 7 bases, and 9 bases lay in between.

A single count supports this clone. CDR3 sequence: CASSNPRGNYGYTF. The DNA for the CDR3 is TGTGCCAGCAGTAACCCTCGCGGTAACTATGGCTACACCTTC. The V and J genes are TRBV5-4 and TRBJ1-2; D is uncertain. This CDR3 contains 14 residues. The germline V gene encodes CDR1 SGHNT and CDR2 YYREEE (reference sequence). V lost 5 bases and J 1 base, leaving 12 bases between the germline ends.

Of note for this clone: Other DNA sequences in this sample translate to the same CDR3. This chain joins TRBV5-1 and TRBJ2-1; 7 bases are shared with TRBD1. CDR3 size: 15 residues. The V gene's germline CDR1 is SGHRS and CDR2 YFSETQ. V shed 4 bases, J shed 1 base, and the junction held 5 bases outside the gene matches. The CDR3 spells CASSPGTDSYNEQFF. CDR3 sequence (DNA): TGCGCCAGCAGCCCGGGGACAGATTCCTACAATGAGCAGTTCTTC.

The gene calls are TRBV5-4 and TRBJ2-5; a weak D match, TRBD2 (6 bases). Germline V CDR1 and CDR2: SGHNT, YYREEE (reference sequence). The V gene lost 3 bases and the J gene lost 3 bases, with 15 bases spanning the gap. The CDR3 is 15 residues long. The CDR3 sequence is CASSSGSFREETQYF. As DNA, the CDR3 is TGTGCCAGCAGCTCCGGGAGCTTCCGGGAAGAGACCCAGTACTTC. Full variable domain (outside the CDR3, taken from reference TRBV5-4 and TRBJ2-5): ETGVTQSPTHLIKTRGQQVTLRCSSQSGHNTVSWYQQALGQGPQFIFQYYREEENGRGNFPPRFSGLQFPNYSSELNVNALELDDSALYLCASSSGSFREETQYFGPGTRLLVL.

The rearrangement uses TRBV7-2 and TRBJ1-1; D gene uncertain. Germline values: CDR1 SGHTA, CDR2 FQGNSA. CDR3 size: 13 residues. Trimming stripped 4 bases from V and 0 bases from J, with 6 bases between. CDR3 region: CASSSQMNTEAFF. The CDR3 DNA follows: TGTGCCAGCAGCTCCCAAATGAACACTGAAGCTTTCTTT. The entire variable domain, with the rest obtained from reference TRBV7-2 and TRBJ1-1, is as follows: GAGVSQSPSNKVTEKGKDVELRCDPISGHTALYWYRQSLGQGLEFLIYFQGNSAPDKSGLPSDRFSAERTGGSVSTLTIQRTQQEDSAVYLCASSSQMNTEAFFGQGTRLTVV.

This rearrangement joins TRBV11-2 to TRBJ2-7, with a possible D match to TRBD2 (6 bases). The CDR3 is 15 residues long. In germline, CDR1 is SGHAT, CDR2 FQNNGV. V was pared by 1 base and J by 6 bases, with 16 bases between. In DNA, the CDR3 is TGTGCCAGCAGCTTAGGACTAGGGCAGGGAGGCGAGCAGTACTTC. It yields the protein CASSLGLGQGGEQYF.

The chain joins TRBV7-9 to TRBJ2-5; 10 nucleotides agree with TRBD1. Germline CDR1 is SEHNR and CDR2 is FQNEAQ (reference sequence). The V and J ends lost 1 base and 5 bases, in that order; junction bases with no gene match: 4. The length of the CDR3 is 15 residues. The CDR3 DNA is TGTGCCAGCAGCTTAGGGGACAGGGGCTGGGAGACCCAGTACTTC. Translated: CASSLGDRGWETQYF.

The chain joins TRBV7-6 to TRBJ2-1, with unresolved D. This CDR3 has 18 residues. Trimming shortened V by 0 bases and J by 1 base, and 16 bases separated the two germline ends. Germline lookup yields CDR1 SGHVS and CDR2 FNYEAQ. This chain's CDR3 is CASSLAPPTYRSYNEQFF. CDR3 nucleotide sequence: TGTGCCAGCAGCTTAGCCCCTCCAACCTACCGTTCCTACAATGAGCAGTTCTTC.

V is TRBV6-6 and J is TRBJ1-5, with D possibly TRBD1 on 6 matching bases. Germline V gene data show CDR1 as MNHNY and CDR2 as SVGAGI (reference sequence). This CDR3 is built from 15 residues. The germline V and J ends were trimmed by 2 bases and 3 bases, with 11 bases remaining between them. The CDR3 reads CASSYRGGNNQPQHF. Written as DNA, the CDR3 is TGTGCCAGCAGTTACAGAGGGGGTAACAATCAGCCCCAGCATTTT.

This clone was seen once. The CDR3 DNA reads as TGTGCCAGCAGCTTGTCCACAGCCGTAGCCAAAAACATTCAGTACTTC. Translating it yields CASSLSTAVAKNIQYF. The gene calls are TRBV5-6 and TRBJ2-4, with no clear D. The CDR3 runs 16 residues. The germline V gene has CDR1 SGHDT and CDR2 YYEEEE. V was trimmed by 1 base and J by 0 bases, leaving 11 bases between them. The whole variable domain, remainder taken from reference TRBV5-6 and TRBJ2-4, is DAGVTQSPTHLIKTRGQQVTLRCSPKSGHDTVSWYQQALGQGPQFIFQYYEEEERQRGNFPDRFSGHQFPNYSSELNVNALLLGDSALYLCASSLSTAVAKNIQYFGAGTRLSVL.

The rearrangement uses TRBV11-2 and TRBJ2-2; D is ambiguous. From germline, CDR1 is SGHAT and CDR2 FQNNGV. The V end lost 2 bases, the J end lost 7 bases, and 5 bases lay between the germline ends. This CDR3 region has 12 residues. Here the CDR3 DNA reads TGTGCCAGCAGCTTACAGAACGGGGAGCTGTTTTTT. As protein: CASSLQNGELFF.

The genes are TRBV5-8 and TRBJ2-3; 10 bases are a match to TRBD2. The germline CDR1 and CDR2 sequences are SGHTS and YDEGEE. V was clipped by 2 bases and J by 0 bases; unmatched bases: 6. CDR3 size: 17 residues. Here the CDR3 reads CASSLGSGRPSTDTQYF. Written as DNA, the CDR3 is TGTGCCAGCAGCTTAGGTAGCGGGAGGCCCAGCACAGATACGCAGTATTTT.